This T cell receptor (beta chain) comes out of a study of cytomegalovirus exposure and HLA in healthy donors. Study outcomes and limitations: Follow-up analysis later connected one missense variant in DCLRE1C with trimming of TCR beta V- and J-genes. A highly shared variant cluster was judged a likely technical artifact.

The ends lost 5 bases at V and 3 bases at J; junction bases unmatched: 6. The germline CDR1 and CDR2 sequences are SGHNT and YENEEA. The CDR3 length is 15 residues. As for this clone: As yet, its antigen is unknown.

It was with 60 Vbeta and 13 Jbeta primers that the PCR ran. Sequenced by immunoSEQ multiplex PCR; TCRdb stores in-frame clones only, minus some. The sample lists some 150,000 clones, approximately 80% seen once, with about 3.8% in the top ten. Sequencing was carried out using PBMCs. This chain uses TRBV11-3 with TRBJ2-7, with TRBD1 matching 11 bases. The clonotype comes from a man between 18 and 35 years old in good health and CMV-seronegative. CDR3 loop: CASSTAGTGGYEQYF. The CDR3, as DNA: TGTGCCAGCAGCACCGCCGGGACAGGGGGCTACGAGCAGTACTTC.